The text below deals with one TCR beta chain. Indicated time point: newly diagnosed GD, antithyroid drugs for less than 3 months. The TCR library was made from RNA that had been extracted from PBMCs in TRIzol. Sequencing libraries for TCR beta were prepared with iRepertoire HTBI primers and Arm-PCR of CDR3 regions. TCRdb re-called the multiplex PCR reads with MiXCR, one entry per CDR3 protein. Among 320,000 or so distinct CDR3 sequences, under 20% were seen once, and the ten largest hold less than 45%. The sample originates from a study of regulatory T cells in long-lasting Graves disease. From germline, CDR1 is MGHRA and CDR2 YSYEKL. Between the trimmed V and J ends, which lost 0 bases and 7 bases, there was a span of 12 bases. CDR3 length: 14 residues.

The chain joins TRBV4-1 to TRBJ1-2; no clear D gene. This clonotype was sampled from a female donor with Graves disease. The sample in question was peripheral blood mononuclear cells (PBMCs), obtained at new diagnosis, from a patient treated with antithyroid drugs. The CDR3 spells CASSQDREYRGYTF. The CDR3 DNA reads as TGCGCCAGCAGCCAAGATCGGGAGTATCGTGGCTACACCTTC.